A selection of T cell receptor beta chains follows, all from one sample in a study of vaccination effects on CD4 cells after COVID-19. Antigen specificity for these receptors is unknown. Generated by immunoSEQ multiplex PCR, the TCRdb table keeps only in-frame clones and is missing some. The data hold roughly 27,000 clones, with roughly 71% observed a single time. The specimen was CD4+ T cells from PBMCs cultured with HCoV-OC43 spike peptides, collected after COVID-19 vaccination. These receptors all stem from a human donor who received a COVID-19 vaccine. Both conserved end residues are part of each CDR3. A D gene is named only where the DNA matches it firmly. Clone sizes are given selectively: once, few, many, or a class where the clone is expanded.

TRBV19,TRBJ1-2,NA,NA,CASSAWEAYGYTF,TGTGCCAGTAGTGCGTGGGAGGCTTATGGCTACACCTTC
TRBV20-1,TRBJ1-2,NA,TRBD1,CSASIPDRADGYTF,TGCAGTGCTAGTATACCGGACAGGGCAGATGGCTACACCTTC
TRBV5-1,TRBJ2-3,once,NA,CASNPQGIDTQYF,TGCGCCAGCAACCCGCAGGGGATAGATACGCAGTATTTT
TRBV2,TRBJ2-2,NA,NA,CASIGQSTGELFF,TGTGCCAGCATAGGACAGAGCACCGGGGAGCTGTTTTTT
TRBV27,TRBJ2-3,NA,TRBD2,CASSSYGTSGRPDTQYF,TGTGCCAGCAGTAGCTACGGGACTAGCGGGAGGCCAGATACGCAGTATTTT
TRBV10-1,TRBJ1-6,NA,NA,CASSESQGNSPLHF,TGCGCCAGCAGTGAGTCCCAAGGGAATTCACCCCTCCACTTT
TRBV3-1/TRBV3-2,TRBJ1-2,NA,NA,CASSPRGNGYTF,TGTGCCAGCAGCCCGCGGGGGAATGGCTACACCTTC
TRBV6-5,TRBJ1-1,once,NA,CASILTGRGDTEAFF,TGTGCCAGCATTCTGACGGGTCGGGGGGACACTGAAGCTTTCTTT
TRBV28,TRBJ2-7,NA,NA,CAGREGGAGPYEQYF,TGTGCCGGAAGAGAAGGGGGAGCGGGTCCCTACGAGCAGTACTTC
TRBV4-1,TRBJ2-3,NA,NA,CASSHLGLATDTQYF,TGCGCCAGCAGCCATCTCGGACTGGCAACAGATACGCAGTATTTT
TRBV21-1,TRBJ2-1,NA,NA,CASSKERLAATISSYNEQFF,TGTGCCAGCAGCAAAGAGAGACTAGCGGCGACTATTAGCTCCTACAATGAGCAGTTCTTC
TRBV6-2/TRBV6-3,TRBJ1-1,NA,NA,CASSDDGASAFF,TGTGCCAGCAGTGATGATGGGGCGTCAGCTTTCTTT
TRBV11-3,TRBJ2-7,NA,NA,CASSLTSKSNEQYF,TGTGCCAGCAGCTTAACTAGCAAGTCGAACGAGCAGTACTTC
TRBV10-3,TRBJ2-1,few,TRBD2,CAISESLAGGNEQFF,TGTGCCATCAGTGAGTCGTTAGCGGGAGGGAATGAGCAGTTCTTC
TRBV6-6,TRBJ1-2,NA,NA,CASSYGQNYGYTF,TGTGCCAGCAGTTACGGCCAGAACTATGGCTACACCTTC
TRBV10-3,TRBJ1-5,NA,TRBD1,CAISDLGGQGERGSNQPQHF,TGTGCCATCAGTGACCTTGGGGGACAGGGGGAGAGAGGTAGCAATCAGCCCCAGCATTTT
TRBV19,TRBJ2-5,NA,NA,CASSISQTGQETQYF,TGTGCCAGTAGTATTAGCCAAACAGGCCAAGAGACCCAGTACTTC
TRBV5-1,TRBJ2-1,NA,NA,CASSWGASATVNEQFF,TGCGCCAGCAGCTGGGGAGCTAGCGCTACAGTCAATGAGCAGTTCTTC
TRBV3-1/TRBV3-2,TRBJ2-7,NA,NA,CASSSSYEQYF,TGTGCCAGCAGCTCTTCCTACGAGCAGTACTTC
TRBV5-3,TRBJ2-6,NA,NA,CARSFTNLDRISSGANVLTF,TGTGCCAGAAGTTTTACTAATTTGGACCGTATAAGCTCTGGGGCCAACGTCCTGACTTTC
TRBV2,TRBJ1-6,NA,NA,CASSEEGHRSPLHF,TGTGCCAGCAGTGAAGAGGGCCACCGTTCACCCCTCCACTTT
TRBV10-3,TRBJ1-2,NA,NA,CAISADGPEGGYTF,TGTGCCATCAGTGCTGACGGACCCGAAGGGGGCTACACCTTC
TRBV19,TRBJ1-4,NA,NA,CASIRSISTNEKLFF,TGTGCCAGTATTAGGTCAATCTCAACTAATGAAAAACTGTTTTTT
TRBV11-2,TRBJ1-6,few,NA,CASSLDATDGYNSPLHF,TGTGCCAGCAGCTTAGACGCCACGGACGGATATAATTCACCCCTCCACTTT
TRBV6-5,TRBJ1-2,NA,NA,CASRRANYGYTF,TGTGCCAGCAGACGGGCTAACTATGGCTACACCTTC
TRBV5-1,TRBJ1-1,NA,NA,CASSLAGQGTEAFF,TGCGCCAGCAGCTTGGCCGGGCAGGGAACTGAAGCTTTCTTT
TRBV7-2,TRBJ2-1,NA,TRBD1,CASSLRSRGQGDNEQFF,TGTGCCAGCAGCCTGCGCAGTCGGGGACAGGGGGACAATGAGCAGTTCTTC
TRBV5-1,TRBJ1-2,NA,NA,CASSLAGNYGYTF,TGCGCCAGCAGCTTGGCGGGTAACTATGGCTACACCTTC
TRBV11-3,TRBJ2-3,NA,NA,CASSFYTDTQYF,TGTGCCAGCAGCTTTTACACAGATACGCAGTATTTT
TRBV5-1,TRBJ1-3,NA,TRBD1,CASSGTGGSGNTIYF,TGCGCCAGCAGCGGGACAGGGGGCTCTGGAAACACCATATATTTT
TRBV20-1,TRBJ2-5,NA,NA,CSASSGGVGETQYF,TGCAGTGCTAGTTCTGGGGGAGTCGGAGAGACCCAGTACTTC
TRBV5-1,TRBJ2-5,NA,TRBD2,CASSFLSGSGETQYF,TGCGCCAGCAGCTTCCTAAGCGGGAGTGGAGAGACCCAGTACTTC
TRBV10-1,TRBJ1-1,few,NA,CASSDTYTANTEAFF,TGCGCCAGCAGTGACACTTACACAGCGAACACTGAAGCTTTCTTT
TRBV19,TRBJ1-2,NA,NA,CASQELDRRLGGYTF,TGTGCCAGTCAAGAACTTGACAGGAGACTGGGGGGCTACACCTTC
TRBV6-5,TRBJ2-5,NA,NA,CASSYGAVKETQYF,TGTGCCAGCAGTTACGGGGCGGTAAAAGAGACCCAGTACTTC
TRBV7-2,TRBJ1-2,once,NA,CASSLYGVRNGYTF,TGTGCCAGCAGCTTATATGGGGTGCGGAATGGCTACACCTTC
TRBV2,TRBJ1-1,NA,TRBD1,CASRGQENTEAFF,TGTGCCAGCAGAGGACAGGAGAACACTGAAGCTTTCTTT
TRBV6-5,TRBJ1-6,NA,NA,CASRQQGDYNSPLHF,TGTGCCAGCAGGCAACAGGGAGACTATAATTCACCCCTCCACTTT
TRBV29-1,TRBJ2-5,NA,NA,CSVGSETQYF,TGCAGCGTTGGGTCAGAGACCCAGTACTTC
TRBV7-9,TRBJ2-2,few,TRBD2,CASSLRGLATGELFF,TGTGCCAGCAGCCTGAGAGGACTAGCGACCGGGGAGCTGTTTTTT
TRBV18,TRBJ2-7,NA,TRBD2,CASSVGGRANEQYF,TGTGCCAGCTCAGTCGGCGGGAGGGCCAACGAGCAGTACTTC
TRBV5-5,TRBJ1-2,NA,TRBD1,CASTSTGQGDYYGYTF,TGTGCCAGCACCTCAACGGGACAGGGTGATTACTATGGCTACACCTTC
TRBV6-5,TRBJ1-5,NA,NA,CASSQQGEGNQPQHF,TGTGCCAGCAGCCAACAGGGAGAGGGCAATCAGCCCCAGCATTTT
TRBV5-1,TRBJ2-1,NA,NA,CASSFQDNQFF,TGCGCCAGCAGCTTCCAGGACAACCAGTTCTTC
TRBV18,TRBJ1-3,NA,NA,CASSPPHSGGSGNTIYF,TGTGCCAGCTCACCACCTCACAGTGGAGGTTCTGGAAACACCATATATTTT
TRBV5-6,TRBJ2-5,NA,TRBD2,CASSSSSGSFETQYF,TGTGCCAGCAGCTCCTCTAGCGGGAGTTTTGAGACCCAGTACTTC
TRBV6-5,TRBJ2-1,NA,TRBD1,CASSFQGAWAYNEQFF,TGTGCCAGCAGTTTCCAGGGGGCCTGGGCCTACAATGAGCAGTTCTTC
TRBV9,TRBJ2-1,NA,TRBD2,CASSVAGLAGGSVREQFF,TGTGCCAGCAGCGTAGCGGGACTAGCGGGGGGTTCCGTCAGAGAGCAGTTCTTC
TRBV9,TRBJ2-1,NA,NA,CASSPRTLLALSYNEQFF,TGTGCCAGCAGCCCCCGGACTCTCCTAGCGCTTAGCTACAATGAGCAGTTCTTC
TRBV15,TRBJ1-2,few,TRBD1,CATSRGDSYGYTF,TGTGCCACCAGCAGAGGGGACAGCTATGGCTACACCTTC
TRBV3-1/TRBV3-2,TRBJ2-1,few,NA,CASSIYNEQFF,TGTGCCAGCAGCATCTACAATGAGCAGTTCTTC
TRBV9,TRBJ2-3,few,NA,CASSVGAVGTDTQYF,TGTGCCAGCAGCGTAGGGGCAGTTGGTACAGATACGCAGTATTTT
TRBV2,TRBJ2-3,few,TRBD2,CASSERAGGLADTQYF,TGTGCCAGCAGTGAAAGGGCGGGAGGATTGGCGGATACGCAGTATTTT
TRBV30,TRBJ1-2,NA,TRBD1,CAWSRDRPYGYTF,TGTGCCTGGAGTAGGGACAGACCCTATGGCTACACCTTC